Listed here are 7 T cell receptor beta chains from one sample, sequenced in a study of blood T cell repertoires in COVID-19. Produced via immunoSEQ multiplex PCR; TCRdb's table is partial and in-frame only. The sample lists 45,000 to 55,000 clones; approximately 82% were seen once. The material sequenced was peripheral blood. These receptors originate from a human donor in a cohort sampled during active COVID-19.

V usage is TRBV4-3 and J usage is TRBJ2-3; TRBD2 aligns across 7 bases. In germline, CDR1 is LGHNA, CDR2 YSLEER. The length of the CDR3 is 16 residues. Unmatched junction bases numbered 7, after V lost 2 bases and J lost 2 bases. The CDR3 here is CASSQTLAVPTDTQYF. CDR3 nucleotides: TGCGCCAGCAGCCAAACCCTAGCGGTGCCCACAGATACGCAGTATTTT.

V and J are TRBV9 and TRBJ1-2; TRBD1 agrees at 8 bases. This CDR3 is 15 amino acids long. The trim removed 4 bases at V and 3 bases at J, leaving 8 bases unmatched. Germline loops: CDR1 SGDLS, CDR2 YYNGEE. The CDR3 DNA reads as TGTGCCAGCAGCCGTCAGGGGGCAAGAGACTATGGCTACACCTTC. It encodes CASSRQGARDYGYTF.

The chain links TRBV19 to TRBJ1-4, with D possibly TRBD1 on 6 matching bases. The CDR3 extends over 15 amino acids. V was cut by 3 bases and J by 5 bases, with 13 bases left in between. Per the germline V gene, CDR1 is LNHDA and CDR2 is SQIVND (reference sequence). The CDR3 sequence is CASSIDRRSNEKLFF. The CDR3 bases are TGTGCCAGTAGTATCGACAGGCGCTCGAATGAAAAACTGTTTTTT. The complete variable domain, with remaining parts taken from reference TRBV19 and TRBJ1-4, reads DGGITQSPKYLFRKEGQNVTLSCEQNLNHDAMYWYRQDPGQGLRLIYYSQIVNDFQKGDIAEGYSVSREKKESFPLTVTSAQKNPTAFYLCASSIDRRSNEKLFFGSGTQLSVL.

This clone occurred a few times. The J gene is TRBJ1-4, the V gene TRBV9, with TRBD1 identical over 11 bases. The germline V gene has CDR1 SGDLS and CDR2 YYNGEE. Germline trimming cut 4 bases from V and 6 bases from J; bases unmatched to any gene: 8. The length of the CDR3 is 16 residues. In DNA, the CDR3 is TGTGCCAGCAGCCCGGGGACAGGGGGGCGGCATGAAAAACTGTTTTTT. It encodes CASSPGTGGRHEKLFF.

The rearrangement joins TRBV5-1 to TRBJ1-1, with 8 bases matching TRBD1. V trimming: 4 bases; J trimming: 3 bases; junction bases outside the gene matches: 5. Germline CDR1 reads SGHRS; CDR2 reads YFSETQ. There are 14 residues in the CDR3. As DNA, the CDR3 is TGCGCCAGCAGCGCAGGGGGCATGGACACTGAAGCTTTCTTT. Protein sequence: CASSAGGMDTEAFF.

The genes are TRBV20-1 and TRBJ1-2; D uncertain. The CDR3 sequence is 11 residues long. V was pared by 6 bases and J by 6 bases, with 11 bases between. The germline gives CDR1 DFQATT, CDR2 SNEGSKA (reference sequence). CDR3 protein: CSAPTPDGYTF. The CDR3 DNA sequence: TGCAGTGCCCCTACTCCGGATGGCTACACCTTC.

J is TRBJ2-3 and V is TRBV7-9, with 11 nucleotides matching TRBD2. V was clipped by 6 bases and J by 5 bases; unmatched bases: 10. Germline V gene data show CDR1 as SEHNR and CDR2 as FQNEAQ (reference sequence). The CDR3 has 16 amino acids. The CDR3 is CASRRVAGGAGDTQYF. The CDR3 region has the DNA TGTGCCAGCAGGAGAGTAGCGGGGGGGGCCGGAGATACGCAGTATTTT.